These 23 T cell receptor beta chains were sequenced from one sample in a study of T cell clones after liver transplantation. These receptors' antigens are unknown. The method was immunoSEQ multiplex PCR; TCRdb's version includes in-frame clones alone and lacks a portion of them. The table has around 470 clones, roughly 54% seen once. Alloreactive TCRbeta sequences came from sequencing proliferating CFSE-low cells in the MLR. The sample consisted of CD8+ T cells from cultured PBMCs. The source is a human patient who received a liver transplant. Some T cells may be transferred from the graft donor.

This chain links TRBV27 with TRBJ1-2; D is unclear. The CDR3 runs to 13 residues. V lost 5 bases, J lost 1 base, and 8 bases lay in between. The germline V gene has CDR1 MNHEY and CDR2 SMNVEV (reference sequence). CDR3 DNA: TGTGCCAGCAGTAAAGGATTTAACTATGGCTACACCTTC. Amino acids: CASSKGFNYGYTF.

Regarding this clone: A read error may be the cause here, since a much bigger clone is one base away. The genes are TRBV5-1 and TRBJ1-3; TRBD1 is a possible D gene (5 bases). V lost 4 bases, J lost 0 bases, and 14 bases lay in between. The CDR3 extends over 16 amino acids. CDR1 and CDR2 from the germline V gene are SGHRS and YFSETQ. The CDR3 nucleotides are TGCGCCAGCAGCGGAGACAGTGTGGGCTCTGGAAACACCATATATTTT. It yields the protein CASSGDSVGSGNTIYF.

The count of this clone is one. The rearrangement uses TRBV5-1 and TRBJ2-1; no clear D gene. Trimming pared 3 bases from V and 0 bases from J, leaving 13 bases between. In germline, CDR1 is SGHRS, CDR2 YFSETQ. This CDR3 spans 16 amino acids. The CDR3 DNA sequence: TGCGCCAGCAGCTCCCCACTCAAAGGCTCCTACAATGAGCAGTTCTTC. This codes for CASSSPLKGSYNEQFF.

The chain employs TRBV12-2 and TRBJ1-2. TRBV12-2 is an annotated pseudogene. The CDR3 runs to 17 residues. CDR3 coding DNA: TGTGCAAGTCGCGAACATCCGACTCCACGAAAGATCTATGGCTACACCTTC. Translated: CASREHPTPRKIYGYTF.

With regard to this clone: A far larger clone is one nucleotide away, so this likely arose from a read error. The J gene is TRBJ1-6, the V gene TRBV14; no firm D call. This CDR3 spans 14 amino acids. Germline V gene lookup returns CDR1 SGHDN and CDR2 FVKESK. CDR3 coding DNA: TGTTCCAGCAGCCAATGGGGTATTGATTCACCCCTCCACTTT. It is translated as CSSSQWGIDSPLHF.

This clone was observed a single time. The rearrangement uses TRBV5-4 and TRBJ1-2; D unclear. Germline V lookup: CDR1 SGHNT, CDR2 YYREEE (reference sequence). Trimming removed 5 bases from V and 4 bases from J, with 21 bases in between. This CDR3 is 16 amino acids long. The CDR3 sequence: CASRTVIPGKTYGYTF. DNA of the CDR3: TGTGCCAGCAGAACCGTCATACCAGGAAAGACCTATGGCTACACCTTC.

The genes are TRBV5-6 and TRBJ2-3; D call uncertain. From germline, CDR1 is SGHDT and CDR2 YYEEEE. V lost 4 bases to trimming and J lost 0 bases, with 12 bases between them. This CDR3 is built from 15 residues. The CDR3 region is CASSAFGRSTDTQYF. The CDR3 nucleotides read TGTGCCAGCAGCGCCTTTGGCCGTAGCACAGATACGCAGTATTTT.

In the case of this clone: One end of the junction does not line up with germline, which may come from a read error. The V call is TRBV14, the J call TRBJ1-6, with D unclear. Germline V CDR1 and CDR2: SGHDN, FVKESK. This CDR3 contains 14 residues. The CDR3 bases are TGTGCCCGCAGCCACTGGGGTATTGATTCACCCCTCCACTTT. Residues: CARSHWGIDSPLHF.

The table lists this clone with a count of one. The rearrangement uses TRBV5-1 and TRBJ2-1, with 8 bases lining up with TRBD1. V shed 0 bases, J shed 9 bases, and the junction held 8 bases outside the gene matches. Germline V gives CDR1 SGHRS, CDR2 YFSETQ. The length of the CDR3 is 15 residues. CDR3 residues: CASSLVGQGLSEQFF. The CDR3 region has the DNA TGCGCCAGCAGCTTGGTAGGACAGGGTTTAAGTGAGCAGTTCTTC. The whole variable domain, remainder taken from reference TRBV5-1 and TRBJ2-1, is KAGVTQTPRYLIKTRGQQVTLSCSPISGHRSVSWYQQTPGQGLQFLFEYFSETQRNKGNFPGRFSGRQFSNSRSEMNVSTLELGDSALYLCASSLVGQGLSEQFFGPGTRLTVL.

The V gene is TRBV14, the J gene TRBJ2-5, with a weak D call TRBD2 (5 bases). The CDR3 totals 14 residues. V lost 1 base and J 0 bases, leaving 6 bases between the germline ends. Germline V gene lookup returns CDR1 SGHDN and CDR2 FVKESK. The CDR3 here is CASSQAGNQETQYF. The CDR3 DNA sequence: TGTGCCAGCAGCCAAGCGGGGAACCAAGAGACCCAGTACTTC.

The J gene is TRBJ1-5, the V gene TRBV4-2, with D unresolved. V was pared by 1 base and J by 3 bases, with 4 bases between. Germline V gene sequence: CDR1 LGHNA, CDR2 YNFKEQ. CDR3 length: 13 residues. The CDR3 nucleotides read TGTGCCAGCAGCCAAGGGCCCAATCAGCCCCAGCATTTT. Translated: CASSQGPNQPQHF.

This clone has a handful of counts. The rearrangement links TRBV7-9 to TRBJ2-7; the match to TRBD1 covers 9 bases. Unmatched junction bases numbered 5, after V lost 6 bases and J lost 2 bases. Germline CDR1 SEHNR, CDR2 FQNEAQ (reference sequence). The CDR3 spans 14 residues. The CDR3, as DNA: TGTGCCAGCAGGGACGGGACAGGGACCTACGAGCAGTACTTC. It yields the protein CASRDGTGTYEQYF.

The chain combines TRBV15 with TRBJ2-2; 12 bases match TRBD2. Trimming took 3 bases from V and 10 from J; bases not matched to a gene: 6. CDR3 size: 15 residues. CDR1 LNHNV and CDR2 YYDKDF come from the germline V gene (reference sequence). CDR3: CATSSSLAGGAELFF. The CDR3 bases are TGTGCCACCAGCAGTTCCCTAGCGGGAGGGGCGGAGCTGTTTTTT.

The chain carries TRBV1 and TRBJ2-6; the table calls TRBD1, which could not be checked here. TRBV1 is marked as a pseudogene. This CDR3 is built from 18 residues. CDR3 residues: CTSRKQRCAQSRANVLTF. The CDR3 bases are TGCACCAGCAGGAAACAACGTTGTGCACAAAGTCGGGCCAACGTCCTGACTTTC.

In the case of this clone: Compared with germline, one end of the junction differs, possibly owing to a read error. This chain joins TRBV10-1 and TRBJ2-1, with D unclear. Germline lookup yields CDR1 WNHNN and CDR2 SYGVQD (reference sequence). The length of the CDR3 is 9 residues. CDR3 residues: CASSELRLF. DNA of the CDR3: TGCGCCAGCAGTGAGCTCCGCCTCTTC.

V and J are TRBV27 and TRBJ2-1; 9 bases agree with TRBD2. The CDR3 extends over 15 amino acids. V dropped 3 bases and J dropped 8; count of bases not matched to a gene: 8. Per germline, CDR1 MNHEY and CDR2 SMNVEV (reference sequence). As DNA, the CDR3 is TGTGCCAGCAGTTTTGCTGGCGGGAGGGTTTATGAGCAGTTCTTC. Its protein product is CASSFAGGRVYEQFF.

The chain joins TRBV7-6 to TRBJ1-2; no clear D gene. Trimming cost V 5 bases and J 4 bases, with 17 bases left between them. Germline lookup yields CDR1 SGHVS and CDR2 FNYEAQ. CDR3 size: 15 residues. CDR3 protein: CASSIADRKTYGYTF. The CDR3 nucleotides are TGTGCCAGCAGCATTGCTGATCGAAAGACCTATGGCTACACCTTC. Full variable domain (remainder filled in from reference TRBV7-6 and TRBJ1-2): GAGVSQSPRYKVTKRGQDVALRCDPISGHVSLYWYRQALGQGPEFLTYFNYEAQQDKSGLPNDRFSAERPEGSISTLTIQRTEQRDSAMYRCASSIADRKTYGYTFGSGTRLTVV.

The chain employs TRBV1 and TRBJ2-6. TRBV1 is annotated as a pseudogene. The CDR3 length is 18 residues. This CDR3 is CTSSDLSCAQSRANVLTF. The DNA for the CDR3 is TGCACCAGCAGCGACCTCAGTTGTGCACAAAGTCGGGCCAACGTCCTGACTTTC.

The chain joins TRBV7-6 to TRBJ1-4; D unresolved. V lost 3 bases and J lost 5, with 13 bases in between. Germline loops: CDR1 SGHVS, CDR2 FNYEAQ. CDR3 length: 15 amino acids. This chain's CDR3 is CASSLVPDGNEKLFF. The CDR3 DNA reads as TGTGCCAGCAGCTTGGTTCCGGACGGGAATGAAAAACTGTTTTTT.

J is TRBJ2-5 and V is TRBV5-8; TRBD1 or TRBD2 may be the D gene (5 bases each). The DNA end lines up better with TRBJ2-7; the J call may be wrong. CDR3 size: 14 residues. Germline V gene lookup returns CDR1 SGHTS and CDR2 YDEGEE. CDR3 protein: CASSLYGAQNEQYF. Written as DNA, the CDR3 is TGTGCCAGCAGCTTGTACGGGGCGCAGAACGAGCAGTACTTC.

This clone has more than one count but fewer than ten. The chain has TRBV28 and TRBJ1-6, with no clear D. This CDR3 is built from 16 residues. Germline assignment: CDR1 MDHEN and CDR2 SYDVKM. Trimming took off 1 base at V and 0 bases at J, with 7 bases between the two ends. CDR3 sequence reads: CASSLFPISYNSPLHF. For the CDR3, the DNA is TGTGCCAGCAGTTTATTCCCCATCTCCTATAATTCACCCCTCCACTTT.

A few counts support this clone. V usage is TRBV2 and J usage is TRBJ2-1; perhaps TRBD2 as D (5 bases). This CDR3 spans 15 amino acids. Trimming stripped 2 bases from V and 6 bases from J, with 14 bases between. Germline lookup yields CDR1 SNHLY and CDR2 FYNNEI. This CDR3 is CASSEFRELTNEQFF. The CDR3 nucleotides read TGTGCCAGCAGTGAATTCCGGGAACTAACCAATGAGCAGTTCTTC.

This clone was seen a handful of times. This chain links TRBV20-1 with TRBJ1-1; the D is unclear. The V gene's germline CDR1 is DFQATT and CDR2 SNEGSKA (reference sequence). The V end lost 6 bases, the J end lost 0 bases, and 5 bases lay between the germline ends. This CDR3 has 11 amino acids. CDR3 bases: TGCAGTGCGAGGTTGAACACTGAAGCTTTCTTT. Protein product: CSARLNTEAFF.